The clone carrying this T cell receptor (beta chain) appeared many times. The antigen remains undetermined. Specified time point: patch test 2, 6 weeks after DPC sensitization. Treatment noted: therapeutic diphenylcyclopropenone sensitization with weekly scalp DPC. Germline-derived CDR1 and CDR2 are MGHDK and SYGVNS. The CDR3 is 15 amino acids. V lost 4 bases and J lost 6; bases outside the gene matches: 8. One entry per CDR3 protein results from TCRdb running MiXCR on the RACE reads. The sample lists about 40,000 distinct CDR3 sequences; around 3% were seen once. This sample was included in a study of human T cells and chemical hapten exposure. Study observations and caveats: After DPC sensitization, TCRs above 1 in 1000 frequency showed no change.

The chain recombines TRBV25-1 with TRBJ2-1; 8 bases are shared with TRBD2. This receptor was identified in a man in his forties or fifties with alopecia areata. Some clones in this sample may be carry-over from other donors' samples. This sample comprised whole blood, obtained in connection with sensitization to the hapten diphenylcyclopropenone (DPC). In nucleotides, the CDR3 is TGTGCCAGCAGTGGGGGGGGACTAGAGGGCAATGAGCAGTTCTTC. It yields the protein CASSGGGLEGNEQFF. The complete variable domain, with remaining parts taken from reference TRBV25-1 and TRBJ2-1, reads EADIYQTPRYLVIGTGKKITLECSQTMGHDKMYWYQQDPGMELHLIHYSYGVNSTEKGDLSSESTVSRIRTEHFPLTLESARPSHTSQYLCASSGGGLEGNEQFFGPGTRLTVL.